This T cell receptor (beta chain) was obtained from a study of blood T cell repertoires in COVID-19. Study as a whole: Acute and convalescent COVID-19 specimens originated in the United States, Italy and Spain. In each case, the material was cDNA or gDNA derived from T cells, B-cell-depleted T cells, or PBMCs.

In its sample, this clone was seen a few times. The CDR3 is 14 amino acids. Germline values: CDR1 SEHNR, CDR2 FQNEAQ (reference sequence). V lost 5 bases to trimming and J lost 4 bases, with 14 bases between them. Study processing details: Estimated nucleated cell counts came from reference gene primer amplification. The repertoire was sequenced with immunoSEQ multiplex PCR; TCRdb's copy has only in-frame clones and lacks some. The V and J calls and clone size were taken over from that table, and D and trimming were inferred from the DNA. The repertoire holds approximately 400,000 clones, with 80% to 90% as singletons.

The chain has TRBV7-9 and TRBJ1-1; D is ambiguous. Sequenced material: peripheral blood. This receptor was obtained from a man aged 40-55 years with acute or convalescent COVID-19. As DNA, the CDR3 is TGTGCCAGCAGCAGCGGAAACACCTTCACTGAAGCTTTCTTT. Its translation: CASSSGNTFTEAFF.